A selection of T cell receptor beta chains follows, all from one sample in a study of metastatic and nonmetastatic thyroid tumors. TCRdb used MiXCR to call clones anew from the PCR reads. This sample carries about 38,000 clones, roughly 26% of them seen once, and the ten largest clones take nearly 10%. The material sequenced was blood. These receptors were collected from a female donor with papillary thyroid cancer or a benign thyroid nodule (not recorded which). Some clones in this sample may be carry-over from other donors' samples. Both conserved end residues are part of each CDR3. D genes are given only for firm matches. Clone size, where shown, is once, few, many, or a class for clones that have expanded.

many	TRBJ2-5	-	TRBV29-1	CSVEFARGTQYF	TGCAGCGTTGAGTTTGCGAGGGGGACCCAGTACTTC
many	TRBJ1-2	-	TRBV20-1	CSARDPNGGGLLYGYTF	TGCAGTGCTAGAGACCCCAATGGCGGGGGACTTCTCTATGGCTACACCTTC
few	TRBJ2-2	-	TRBV6-2/TRBV6-3	CASKTGAWGTGELFF	TGTGCCAGCAAAACCGGGGCGTGGGGAACCGGGGAGCTGTTTTTT
many	TRBJ2-2	-	TRBV27	CASSLSTGIGTGELFF	TGTGCCAGCAGTTTATCCACAGGGATAGGCACCGGGGAGCTGTTTTTT
many	TRBJ2-1	-	TRBV10-3	CAIGTTYGRRNEQFF	TGTGCCATCGGAACTACCTATGGCCGGAGGAATGAGCAGTTCTTC
medium-sized	TRBJ2-3	-	TRBV6-1	CASSGDTHTDTQYF	TGTGCCAGCAGTGGGGACACACACACAGATACGCAGTATTTT
-	TRBJ2-3	-	TRBV2	CASRAVTSTDMQYF	TGTGCCAGCAGGGCGGTAACCAGCACAGATATGCAGTATTTT
many	TRBJ2-2	TRBD1	TRBV10-3	CAISGPGQGVTGELFF	TGTGCCATCAGTGGACCGGGACAGGGGGTCACCGGGGAGCTGTTTTTC
-	TRBJ1-2	TRBD1	TRBV5-1	CASWDRAQLNYGYTF	TGCGCCAGCTGGGACAGGGCCCAACTTAACTATGGCTACACCTTC
medium-sized	TRBJ2-7	-	TRBV19	CASSPRDGKEQYF	TGTGCCAGTAGTCCCCGGGACGGGAAGGAGCAGTACTTC
-	TRBJ1-4	-	TRBV4-1	CASSQDSYRSNEKLFF	TGCGCCAGCAGCCAAGATTCATACAGATCTAATGAAAAACTGTTTTTT
-	TRBJ1-6	-	TRBV19	CASSIGGSPLHF	TGTGCCAGTAGTATAGGTGGATCACCCCTCCACTTT